Shown below are 7 T cell receptor beta chains from a single sample sequenced in a study of immune evolution from preneoplasia to lung adenocarcinoma. Clones were sequenced by immunoSEQ multiplex PCR, and TCRdb holds only the in-frame ones, with some missing. The data hold several thousand clones, with roughly 75% observed a single time. Specimen: FFPE adjacent normal lung tissue. These receptors were collected from a person aged 60-79 years with lung adenocarcinoma.

This clone turned up a few times. The chain joins TRBV11-2 to TRBJ1-1, with 8 bases matching TRBD1. The germline V gene encodes CDR1 SGHAT and CDR2 FQNNGV. V shed 5 bases and J 5 bases; nucleotides not matched to a gene: 7. This CDR3 spans 14 amino acids. The CDR3 DNA follows: TGTGCCAGCAGCCCAACAGGGGGAGAAACTGAAGCTTTCTTT. Protein: CASSPTGGETEAFF.

V usage is TRBV30 and J usage is TRBJ1-1; D call uncertain. V gave up 0 bases and J gave up 7 bases, with 9 bases separating them. This CDR3 contains 12 residues. Per germline, CDR1 GTSNPN and CDR2 SVGIG (reference sequence). The CDR3 bases are TGTGCCTGGAGTGTCGGGCAGAATGAAGCTTTCTTT. It is translated as CAWSVGQNEAFF.

CDR3 coding DNA: TGTGCCAGCAGCTTCGGGCAGGGTCACACTGAAGCTTTCTTT. It codes for CASSFGQGHTEAFF. The rearrangement links TRBV5-6 to TRBJ1-1, with D perhaps matching TRBD1 (5 bases). This CDR3 has 14 amino acids. The germline V gene encodes CDR1 SGHDT and CDR2 YYEEEE. Trimming stripped 2 bases from V and 3 bases from J, with 11 bases between.

The chain combines TRBV6-5 with TRBJ2-5; TRBD1 aligns across 9 bases. This CDR3 comprises 15 residues. CDR1 and CDR2 (germline): MNHEY, SVGAGI. The V and J ends lost 7 bases and 5 bases, in that order; junction bases with no gene match: 11. The CDR3, as DNA: TGTGCCAGCAAGAAACAGGGGGCGAGGTTGGAGACCCAGTACTTC. Translation: CASKKQGARLETQYF.

The chain is built from TRBV18 and TRBJ1-1; D is unclear. Trimming left V 3 bases short and J 0 bases short, with 5 bases between. The CDR3 is 13 residues long. Germline lookup yields CDR1 KGHSH and CDR2 LQKENI. CDR3 sequence reads: CASSPGLNTEAFF. As DNA, the CDR3 is TGTGCCAGCTCACCTGGATTGAACACTGAAGCTTTCTTT.

The chain is built from TRBV2 and TRBJ2-7; D unclear. The germline gives CDR1 SNHLY, CDR2 FYNNEI. Deletions cut 4 bases from V and 1 base from J, with 5 bases between. This CDR3 is built from 12 residues. The CDR3 is CASSGASYEQYV. The CDR3 DNA is TGTGCCAGCAGTGGGGCGTCCTACGAGCAGTACGTC.

Here the CDR3 reads CASSLGGADYNEQFF. The CDR3 coding sequence is TGCGCCAGCAGCTTGGGTGGGGCCGACTACAATGAGCAGTTCTTC. The V gene is TRBV5-1, the J gene TRBJ2-1, with D possibly TRBD1 on 5 matching bases. V shed 0 bases and J shed 3 bases, with 10 bases lying between them. From germline, CDR1 is SGHRS and CDR2 YFSETQ. This CDR3 has 15 residues.